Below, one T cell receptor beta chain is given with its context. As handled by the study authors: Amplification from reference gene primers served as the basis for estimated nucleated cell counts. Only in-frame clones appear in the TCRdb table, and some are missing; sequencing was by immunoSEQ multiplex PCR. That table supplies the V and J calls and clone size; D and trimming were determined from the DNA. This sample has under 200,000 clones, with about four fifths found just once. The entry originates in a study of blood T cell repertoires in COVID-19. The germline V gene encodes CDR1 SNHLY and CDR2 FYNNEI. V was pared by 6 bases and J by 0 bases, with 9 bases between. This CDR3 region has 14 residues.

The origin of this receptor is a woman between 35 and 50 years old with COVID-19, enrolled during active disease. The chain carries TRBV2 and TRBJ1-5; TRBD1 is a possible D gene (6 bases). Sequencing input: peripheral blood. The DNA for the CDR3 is TGTGCCAGCAGACAGGGTCTTAGCAATCAGCCCCAGCATTTT. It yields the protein CASRQGLSNQPQHF.